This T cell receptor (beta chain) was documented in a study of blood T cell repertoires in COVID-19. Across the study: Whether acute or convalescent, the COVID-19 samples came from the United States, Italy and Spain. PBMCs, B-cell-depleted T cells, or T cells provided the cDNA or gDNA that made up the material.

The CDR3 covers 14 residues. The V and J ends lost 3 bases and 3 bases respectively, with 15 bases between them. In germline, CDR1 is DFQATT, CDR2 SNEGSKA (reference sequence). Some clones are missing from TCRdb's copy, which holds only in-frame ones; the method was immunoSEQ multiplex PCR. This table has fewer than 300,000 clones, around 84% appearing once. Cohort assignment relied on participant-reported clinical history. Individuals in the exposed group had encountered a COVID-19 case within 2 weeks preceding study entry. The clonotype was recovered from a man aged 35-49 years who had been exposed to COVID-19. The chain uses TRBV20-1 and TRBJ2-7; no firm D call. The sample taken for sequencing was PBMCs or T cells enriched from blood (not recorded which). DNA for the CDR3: TGCAGTGCTAGTAATCGAACAGAAAGCTACGAGCAGTACTTC. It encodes CSASNRTESYEQYF.